This T cell receptor (beta chain) comes out of a study of T cells in Graves' hyperthyroidism and ophthalmopathy. Thyroid ultrasound and orbital computed tomography, with clinical symptoms and serum thyroxine and TRAb, informed diagnoses. RNA transcripts were the template for amplifying TCR beta CDR3 regions. Primed by the HTBI set, a first-round RT-PCR was run on the TCR CDR3. TCRdb processed the multiplex PCR reads anew with MiXCR; each CDR3 protein has one entry. This table has 750,000 to 950,000 distinct CDR3 sequences, 38% appearing once. About this clonotype: Its antigen is not known. A read error may explain this, as a much larger clone is one base away.

Findings and caveats of the study: Blood also showed most of the thyroid clonotypes that were expanded above 0.001. In the analysis, a 13 V-J model separated ophthalmopathy from stable hyperthyroidism.

This clonotype was sampled from a man aged 18 to 29 with Graves' hyperthyroidism. What was sequenced was blood.

As DNA, the CDR3 is TGTGCCAGCAGCTTTAACGAACTAGTTAGCACAGATACGCAGTATTTT. Translation gives CASSFNELVSTDTQYF. The V and J genes are TRBV9 and TRBJ2-3; perhaps TRBD2 as D (5 bases). In germline, CDR1 is SGDLS, CDR2 YYNGEE. The CDR3 runs to 16 residues. The germline V and J ends were trimmed by 4 bases and 0 bases, with 15 bases remaining between them. The full variable domain, its missing parts supplied by reference TRBV9 and TRBJ2-3, is DSGVTQTPKHLITATGQRVTLRCSPRSGDLSVYWYQQSLDQGLQFLIQYYNGEERAKGNILERFSAQQFPDLHSELNLSSLELGDSALYFCASSFNELVSTDTQYFGPGTRLTVL.